The 24 T cell receptor beta chains reported below all come from one sample, sequenced in a study of T cell changes during pregnancy in multiple sclerosis. Clones were read by immunoSEQ multiplex PCR, and TCRdb kept only the in-frame ones, dropping some. This sample has some 83,000 clones, with around 93% found just once. This sample comprised PBMCs, obtained in the first trimester of pregnancy. The source of these receptors is a female donor in good health, serving as a control in a pregnancy study. Some clones in this sample may be carry-over from other donors' samples.

The V and J genes are TRBV13 and TRBJ2-5; the match to TRBD1 covers 7 bases. CDR3 size: 13 residues. Germline assignment: CDR1 PRHDT and CDR2 FYEKMQ (reference sequence). V lost 6 bases and J lost 1; bases outside the gene matches: 2. CDR3 coding DNA: TGTGCCAGCAGACGACAGGGCCAAGAGACCCAGTACTTC. Translation gives CASRRQGQETQYF.

The rearrangement uses TRBV7-2 and TRBJ1-4; D perhaps matches TRBD1 (6 bases). Trimming removed 5 bases from V and 3 bases from J, with 13 bases in between. The CDR3 extends over 15 amino acids. Germline CDR1 is SGHTA and CDR2 is FQGNSA. The CDR3 loop reads CASSHDRRSNEKLFF. Written as DNA, the CDR3 is TGTGCCAGCAGCCACGACAGGCGCTCTAATGAAAAACTGTTTTTT.

J is TRBJ2-1 and V is TRBV7-2; D not certain. Trimming stripped 1 base from V and 5 bases from J, with 6 bases between. The CDR3 totals 13 residues. CDR1 is SGHTA, CDR2 FQGNSA, per germline. The CDR3 DNA sequence: TGTGCCAGCAGCTTAGGGCCCAACAATGAGCAGTTCTTC. It translates to CASSLGPNNEQFF.

This clone turned up a few times. The rearrangement joins TRBV7-9 to TRBJ1-2; D possibly corresponds to TRBD1 (5 bases). The CDR3 has 17 amino acids. Trimming left V 5 bases short and J 2 bases short, with 21 bases between. CDR1 and CDR2 (germline): SEHNR, FQNEAQ (reference sequence). This CDR3 reads CASSPGSVGGVNYGYTF. The CDR3 region has the DNA TGTGCCAGCAGCCCCGGGAGCGTGGGGGGAGTCAACTATGGCTACACCTTC.

The chain links TRBV4-1 to TRBJ2-3; D remains ambiguous. Germline-derived CDR1 and CDR2 are MGHRA and YSYEKL. V was cut by 4 bases and J by 0 bases, with 11 bases left in between. The CDR3 length is 15 residues. CDR3 residues: CASSPQKSSTDTQYF. Written as DNA, the CDR3 is TGCGCCAGCAGCCCCCAGAAGTCCAGCACAGATACGCAGTATTTT.

The chain links TRBV4-1 to TRBJ1-5, with D possibly being TRBD1 (5 bases). Germline lookup yields CDR1 MGHRA and CDR2 YSYEKL. CDR3 length: 16 residues. Trimming took off 2 bases at V and 2 bases at J, with 13 bases between the two ends. CDR3 protein: CASSQQGNVGNQPQHF. The CDR3 nucleotides are TGCGCCAGCAGCCAACAGGGTAATGTTGGCAATCAGCCCCAGCATTTT.

The chain joins TRBV10-3 to TRBJ2-5; 10 bases fit TRBD2. This CDR3 has 15 amino acids. After removal of 4 bases from V and 4 bases from J, the junction contained 6 bases not matched to a gene. In germline, CDR1 is ENHRY, CDR2 SYGVKD. Here the CDR3 reads CAISVSGGARETQYF. The CDR3 DNA reads TGTGCCATCAGTGTGAGCGGGGGGGCCCGAGAGACCCAGTACTTC.

The rearrangement uses TRBV9 and TRBJ2-7, with no clear D. The CDR3 contains 13 residues. Germline V CDR1 and CDR2: SGDLS, YYNGEE. Trimming removed 0 bases from V and 7 bases from J, with 11 bases in between. CDR3 DNA: TGTGCCAGCAGCGTAGATCTTGTCGGGGAGCAGTACTTC. This sequence encodes CASSVDLVGEQYF.

The chain joins TRBV4-3 to TRBJ2-7; no reliable D call. In germline, CDR1 is LGHNA, CDR2 YSLEER. The CDR3 length is 14 residues. V lost 4 bases and J lost 2, with 12 bases in between. CDR3 coding DNA: TGCGCCAGCAGCCCTGCAGCGAGAGCCTACGAGCAGTACTTC. Amino acid sequence: CASSPAARAYEQYF.

This sequence joins TRBV11-2 and TRBJ2-3, with 9 bases lining up with TRBD2. CDR3 length equals 17 residues. Trimming removed 7 bases from V and 3 bases from J; junction bases left unmatched: 14. Germline V lookup: CDR1 SGHAT, CDR2 FQNNGV. CDR3 region: CASNPLWGGRGTDTQYF. CDR3 DNA sequence: TGTGCCAGCAACCCACTTTGGGGCGGGAGGGGAACAGATACGCAGTATTTT.

This sequence joins TRBV4-2 and TRBJ2-2; 13 bases map to TRBD2. After removal of 0 bases from V and 7 bases from J, the junction contained 14 bases not matched to a gene. This CDR3 comprises 20 residues. Germline assignment: CDR1 LGHNA and CDR2 YNFKEQ. The CDR3 DNA reads TGTGCCAGCAGCCAAGAAATACGCCAGGGGACTAGCGGGATGAGCGGGGAGCTGTTTTTT. Protein sequence: CASSQEIRQGTSGMSGELFF.

Points on this clone: This same CDR3 is encoded by further DNA sequences in the sample. The gene calls are TRBV5-1 and TRBJ1-2, with a weak D call TRBD1 (6 bases). Trimming left V 6 bases short and J 5 bases short, with 17 bases between. The germline V gene has CDR1 SGHRS and CDR2 YFSETQ. This CDR3 has 14 amino acids. CDR3 amino acids: CASNPSGEQYGYTF. Written as DNA, the CDR3 is TGCGCCAGCAACCCATCAGGGGAGCAATATGGCTACACCTTC.

The genes are TRBV4-1 and TRBJ1-2; D uncertain. The CDR3 is made up of 15 amino acids. The germline V gene has CDR1 MGHRA and CDR2 YSYEKL. V was shortened by 1 base and J by 4 bases, with 13 bases between the two germline ends. This CDR3 is CASSQVFRQIYGYTF. The CDR3 DNA is TGCGCCAGCAGCCAAGTTTTTCGTCAGATCTATGGCTACACCTTC.

The rearrangement links TRBV4-3 to TRBJ2-5; 8 positions match TRBD1. CDR3 length equals 16 residues. Germline loops: CDR1 LGHNA, CDR2 YSLEER. Trimming cost V 2 bases and J 5 bases; bases outside gene matches: 10. CDR3 in DNA: TGCGCCAGCAGCCAAAAGACCGGACAGGGCGGGGAGACCCAGTACTTC. This gives the protein CASSQKTGQGGETQYF.

This chain connects TRBV4-1 to TRBJ1-5; D is undetermined. Trimming cost V 2 bases and J 5 bases, with 7 bases left between them. Per germline, CDR1 MGHRA and CDR2 YSYEKL. There are 13 residues in the CDR3. The CDR3 sequence is CASSQQRDQPQHF. As DNA, the CDR3 is TGCGCCAGCAGCCAACAACGCGATCAGCCCCAGCATTTT.

The rearrangement uses TRBV27 and TRBJ2-7; tentatively, D is TRBD2 (5 bases). Between the trimmed V and J ends, which lost 2 bases and 7 bases, there was a span of 18 bases. CDR3 length: 15 residues. CDR1 and CDR2 (germline): MNHEY, SMNVEV (reference sequence). CDR3 in DNA: TGTGCCAGCAGTTTAGACTACCGCCTGGTGGGGGAGCAGTACTTC. It yields the protein CASSLDYRLVGEQYF.

The chain uses TRBV19 and TRBJ2-7, with 7 positions matching TRBD1. Germline V gene lookup returns CDR1 LNHDA and CDR2 SQIVND (reference sequence). V dropped 5 bases and J dropped 6; count of bases not matched to a gene: 10. The CDR3 sequence is 14 residues long. In nucleotides, the CDR3 is TGTGCCAGTAGTCCTCGACAGGGTTCGGGCGAGCAGTACTTC. It codes for CASSPRQGSGEQYF.

The sample holds a few counts of this clone. The chain uses TRBV5-6 and TRBJ1-1, with D uncertain. CDR3 size: 11 residues. Germline CDR1 and CDR2: SGHDT and YYEEEE. Trimming took off 5 bases at V and 10 bases at J, with 12 bases between the two ends. The CDR3 loop is CASSQDSLAFF. The CDR3 DNA reads TGTGCCAGCAGTCAGGACTCCTTAGCTTTCTTT.

The count of this clone is one. V gene TRBV6-1 combines with J gene TRBJ2-7, with TRBD2 matching over 7 bases. The V gene's germline CDR1 is MNHNS and CDR2 SASEGT. This CDR3 is built from 14 residues. V lost 1 base to trimming and J lost 3 bases; unmatched junction nucleotides: 3. This CDR3 is CASSEGGSYYEQYF. CDR3 in DNA: TGTGCCAGCAGTGAAGGCGGGAGTTACTACGAGCAGTACTTC.

The chain links TRBV6-1 to TRBJ1-5; TRBD1 matches at 8 bases. This CDR3 is built from 14 residues. With V trimmed by 6 bases and J by 2 bases, 3 bases remained unmatched. Per germline, CDR1 MNHNS and CDR2 SASEGT. The CDR3 DNA follows: TGTGCCAGCAGCGAGGACAGGGGCAATCAGCCCCAGCATTTT. Protein: CASSEDRGNQPQHF.

The rearrangement joins TRBV28 to TRBJ2-1, with 8 nucleotides matching TRBD2. The germline V gene encodes CDR1 MDHEN and CDR2 SYDVKM. This CDR3 spans 15 amino acids. J gave up 0 bases and V 6 bases, and 4 bases lay outside the gene matches. The CDR3 protein is CASSILADSYNEQFF. The CDR3 DNA follows: TGTGCCAGCAGCATACTAGCGGACTCCTACAATGAGCAGTTCTTC. Drawing the rest from reference TRBV28 and TRBJ2-1, the complete variable domain is DVKVTQSSRYLVKRTGEKVFLECVQDMDHENMFWYRQDPGLGLRLIYFSYDVKMKEKGDIPEGYSVSREKKERFSLILESASTNQTSMYLCASSILADSYNEQFFGPGTRLTVL.

This chain uses TRBV18 with TRBJ1-1; the D gene is possibly TRBD1 (5 bases). The germline V gene encodes CDR1 KGHSH and CDR2 LQKENI. Deletions cut 0 bases from V and 5 bases from J, with 16 bases between. The CDR3 is 16 residues long. The CDR3 DNA reads TGTGCCAGCTCACCACCGTTTAACGGGGGTGGGACTGAAGCTTTCTTT. Protein sequence: CASSPPFNGGGTEAFF.

The chain joins TRBV5-5 to TRBJ2-7; TRBD1 is a possible D gene (6 bases). The CDR3 covers 15 residues. Germline V gives CDR1 SGHKS, CDR2 YYEKEE (reference sequence). Trimming removed 4 bases from V and 3 bases from J, with 17 bases in between. The CDR3 DNA is TGTGCCAGCAGCGCGTCCGGGACACCAAGCTACGAGCAGTACTTC. Protein product: CASSASGTPSYEQYF.

The chain has TRBV7-2 and TRBJ2-2; 14 positions match TRBD2. The CDR3 is 16 amino acids. Germline CDR1 and CDR2: SGHTA and FQGNSA. V shed 3 bases, J shed 6 bases, and the junction held 3 bases outside the gene matches. The CDR3 DNA sequence: TGTGCCAGCAGCTTCGGACTAGCGGGAGGTCCCGGGGAGCTGTTTTTT. Translating gives CASSFGLAGGPGELFF.